Following are 12 T cell receptor beta chains from one sample sequenced in a study of shared clonotypes between healthy human individuals. Clones were sequenced by immunoSEQ multiplex PCR, and TCRdb holds only the in-frame ones, with some missing. The profile shows about 550,000 clones, around 95% of them singletons. CD45RO-negative, CCR7-selected cells formed the naive CD8 fraction, which excluded terminally differentiated effector memory CD45RA+ cells. The sequenced material came from naive CD8+ T cells sorted from blood. The source is a woman under 40 in good health.

This chain joins TRBV6-1 and TRBJ1-5; possible D gene TRBD1, 6 bases. Trimming took 9 bases from V and 0 from J, leaving 15 bases between them. CDR1 MNHNS and CDR2 SASEGT come from the germline V gene. The CDR3 sequence is 15 residues long. The CDR3 region has the DNA TGTGCCAGTACTTCAGGGGTTTATAGCAATCAGCCCCAGCATTTT. Translation gives CASTSGVYSNQPQHF.

The CDR3 loop reads CASSTSGGYGSYNEQFF. As DNA, the CDR3 is TGTGCCAGCAGCACCAGCGGAGGGTACGGCTCCTACAATGAGCAGTTCTTC. V gene TRBV7-8 combines with J gene TRBJ2-1; maybe TRBD2 (6 bases). The CDR3 totals 17 residues. The germline V and J ends were trimmed by 5 bases and 0 bases, with 17 bases remaining between them. CDR1 is SGHVS, CDR2 FQNEAQ, per germline.

The chain recombines TRBV7-9 with TRBJ1-2; D might be TRBD1 (5 bases). Germline V lookup: CDR1 SEHNR, CDR2 FQNEAQ (reference sequence). Trimming removed 6 bases at V and 8 bases at J, with 22 bases between. The CDR3 consists of 15 residues. The CDR3 DNA is TGTGCCAGCAGTTCGAGTTCAGTTGGGGGGGAAGGCTACACCTTC. Its translation: CASSSSSVGGEGYTF. The full variable domain, rest sourced from reference TRBV7-9 and TRBJ1-2, is DTGVSQNPRHKITKRGQNVTFRCDPISEHNRLYWYRQTLGQGPEFLTYFQNEAQLEKSRLLSDRFSAERPKGSFSTLEIQRTEQGDSAMYLCASSSSSVGGEGYTFGSGTRLTVV.

The J gene is TRBJ2-7, the V gene TRBV29-1; 7 nucleotides align to TRBD2. The CDR3 covers 14 residues. Unmatched junction bases numbered 12, after V lost 4 bases and J lost 6 bases. The V gene's germline CDR1 is SQVTM and CDR2 ANQGSEA. CDR3 nucleotides: TGCAGCGTTGTCCTGGCGGGAGCCGCCTCCGAGCAGTACTTC. It yields the protein CSVVLAGAASEQYF.

This chain links TRBV4-1 with TRBJ1-2; D unresolved. Germline V gene data show CDR1 as MGHRA and CDR2 as YSYEKL. This CDR3 has 12 amino acids. The V and J ends lost 1 base and 6 bases respectively, with 6 bases between them. The CDR3 is CASSQGRNGYTF. The CDR3 coding sequence is TGCGCCAGCAGCCAAGGGCGGAATGGCTACACCTTC.

V is TRBV6-1 and J is TRBJ2-1, with D perhaps matching TRBD1 or TRBD2 (5 bases each). The CDR3 sequence is 17 residues long. With 0 bases removed from V and 5 bases from J, the gap between germline ends came to 17 bases. Per the germline V gene, CDR1 is MNHNS and CDR2 is SASEGT. The CDR3 region has the DNA TGTGCCAGCAGTGAAGCCGAGGGGCTACATCGAGACAATGAGCAGTTCTTC. The encoded protein is CASSEAEGLHRDNEQFF.

The chain employs TRBV2 and TRBJ1-1, with D uncertain. Per germline, CDR1 SNHLY and CDR2 FYNNEI. CDR3 size: 16 residues. The V end was cut by 2 bases, the J end by 7 bases, with 20 bases between. CDR3 residues: CASSEWPLEVSIEAFF. CDR3 nucleotides: TGTGCCAGCAGTGAATGGCCGCTGGAGGTTTCTATTGAAGCTTTCTTT.

This sequence joins TRBV5-1 and TRBJ1-1; 7 bases agree with TRBD1. This CDR3 is 13 amino acids long. V lost 5 bases and J lost 4; bases outside the gene matches: 5. Germline CDR1 and CDR2: SGHRS and YFSETQ. The CDR3 nucleotides read TGCGCCAGCAGGCAGGCAGGGGGCACTGAAGCTTTCTTT. It encodes CASRQAGGTEAFF.

The chain carries TRBV13 and TRBJ2-7; TRBD2 matches at 10 bases. From germline, CDR1 is PRHDT and CDR2 FYEKMQ (reference sequence). J gave up 5 bases and V 5 bases, and 12 bases lay outside the gene matches. CDR3 length: 16 residues. In DNA, the CDR3 is TGTGCCAGCAGCACTAAGACCCCTAGCGGGGGTAACGAGCAGTACTTC. Translating it yields CASSTKTPSGGNEQYF.

The CDR3 coding sequence is TGTGCCACCAGCAGTAGGATGGTAGAGACCCAGTACTTC. Its translation: CATSSRMVETQYF. This rearrangement joins TRBV15 to TRBJ2-5; D gene unclear. V was shortened by 3 bases and J by 4 bases, with 9 bases between the two germline ends. CDR1 and CDR2 (germline): LNHNV, YYDKDF (reference sequence). The CDR3 runs 13 residues.

This clone is a singleton in its sample. The DNA for the CDR3 is TGTGCCTGGAGGAGGGAGCCAGGAGTATACAATGAGCAGTTCTTC. It specifies CAWRREPGVYNEQFF. The chain carries TRBV30 and TRBJ2-1; TRBD2 is a possible D gene (5 bases). Trimming stripped 3 bases from V and 4 bases from J, with 16 bases between. The CDR3 has 15 residues. The V gene's germline CDR1 is GTSNPN and CDR2 SVGIG (reference sequence).

This chain joins TRBV9 and TRBJ2-3; 7 bases match TRBD1. Germline CDR1 and CDR2: SGDLS and YYNGEE. V was pared by 3 bases and J by 3 bases, with 13 bases of the junction left unmatched. The CDR3 runs 17 residues. The CDR3 DNA is TGTGCCAGCAGCGAAAAACAGGGGCTCAGTCCTACAGATACGCAGTATTTT. Amino acids: CASSEKQGLSPTDTQYF.